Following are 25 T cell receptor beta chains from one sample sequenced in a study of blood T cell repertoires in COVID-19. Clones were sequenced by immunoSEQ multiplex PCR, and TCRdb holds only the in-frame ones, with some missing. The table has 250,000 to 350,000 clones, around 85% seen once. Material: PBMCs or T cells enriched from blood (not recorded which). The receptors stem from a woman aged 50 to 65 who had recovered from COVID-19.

The CDR3 sequence: CASSAGGGVREKLFF. The CDR3 DNA follows: TGTGCCAGCAGCGCGGGCGGGGGAGTGCGTGAAAAACTGTTTTTT. The chain is built from TRBV7-2 and TRBJ1-4; a weak D match, TRBD1 (5 bases). The V and J ends lost 5 bases and 7 bases respectively, with 17 bases between them. Per germline, CDR1 SGHTA and CDR2 FQGNSA. This CDR3 contains 15 residues. Together with reference TRBV7-2 and TRBJ1-4, the CDR3 gives the full variable domain: GAGVSQSPSNKVTEKGKDVELRCDPISGHTALYWYRQSLGQGLEFLIYFQGNSAPDKSGLPSDRFSAERTGGSVSTLTIQRTQQEDSAVYLCASSAGGGVREKLFFGSGTQLSVL.

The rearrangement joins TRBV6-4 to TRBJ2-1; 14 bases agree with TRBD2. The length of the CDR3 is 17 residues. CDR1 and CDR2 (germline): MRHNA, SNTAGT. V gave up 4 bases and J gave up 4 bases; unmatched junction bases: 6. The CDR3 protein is CASSGGRTSGGYNEQFF. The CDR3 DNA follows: TGTGCCAGCAGTGGAGGGAGGACTAGCGGGGGGTACAATGAGCAGTTCTTC.

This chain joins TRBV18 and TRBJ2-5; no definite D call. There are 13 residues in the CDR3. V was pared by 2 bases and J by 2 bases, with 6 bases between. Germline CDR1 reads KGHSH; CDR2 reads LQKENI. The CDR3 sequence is CASSPRAQETQYF. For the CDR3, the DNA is TGTGCCAGCTCACCAAGAGCGCAAGAGACCCAGTACTTC.

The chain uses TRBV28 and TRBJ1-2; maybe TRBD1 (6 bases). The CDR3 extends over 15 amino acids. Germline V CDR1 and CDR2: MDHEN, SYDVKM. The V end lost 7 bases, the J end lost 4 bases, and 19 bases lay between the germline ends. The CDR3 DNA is TGTGCCAGCACCTTCCTGCGGGGGGCAGTCTATGGCTACACCTTC. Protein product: CASTFLRGAVYGYTF.

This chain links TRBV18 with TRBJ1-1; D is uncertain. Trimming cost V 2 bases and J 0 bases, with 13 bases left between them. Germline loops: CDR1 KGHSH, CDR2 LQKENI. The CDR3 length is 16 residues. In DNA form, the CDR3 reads TGTGCCAGCTCACCAACCACGACTTGGCTGAACACTGAAGCTTTCTTT. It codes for CASSPTTTWLNTEAFF. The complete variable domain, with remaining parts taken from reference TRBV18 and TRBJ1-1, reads NAGVMQNPRHLVRRRGQEARLRCSPMKGHSHVYWYRQLPEEGLKFMVYLQKENIIDESGMPKERFSAEFPKEGPSILRIQQVVRGDSAAYFCASSPTTTWLNTEAFFGQGTRLTVV.

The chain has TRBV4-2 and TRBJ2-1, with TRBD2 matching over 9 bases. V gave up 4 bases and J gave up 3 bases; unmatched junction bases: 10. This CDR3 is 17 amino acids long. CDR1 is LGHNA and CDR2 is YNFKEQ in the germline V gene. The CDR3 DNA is TGTGCCAGCAGCCGGGGGCCCAGGACTAGCGTCTACAATGAGCAGTTCTTC. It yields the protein CASSRGPRTSVYNEQFF.

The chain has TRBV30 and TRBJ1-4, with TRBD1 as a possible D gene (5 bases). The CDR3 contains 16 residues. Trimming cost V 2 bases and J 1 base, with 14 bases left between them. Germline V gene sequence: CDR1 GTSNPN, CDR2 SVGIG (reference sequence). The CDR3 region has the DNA TGTGCCTGGAGTAGGACACGCGGGAAAACTAATGAAAAACTGTTTTTT. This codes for CAWSRTRGKTNEKLFF.

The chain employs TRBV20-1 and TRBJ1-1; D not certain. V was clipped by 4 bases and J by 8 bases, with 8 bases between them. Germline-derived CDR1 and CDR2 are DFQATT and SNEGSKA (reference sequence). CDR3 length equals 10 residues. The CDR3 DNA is TGCAGTGCTACCCTACCCGAAGCTTTCTTT. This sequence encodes CSATLPEAFF.

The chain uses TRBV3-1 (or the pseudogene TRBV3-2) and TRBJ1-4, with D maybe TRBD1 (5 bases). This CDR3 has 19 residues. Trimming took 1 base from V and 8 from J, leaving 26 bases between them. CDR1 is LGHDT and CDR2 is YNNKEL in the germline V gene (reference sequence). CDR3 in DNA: TGTGCCAGCAGCCAAGGTTATCCCCACGACAGACGGCTAATGGAAAAACTGTTTTTT. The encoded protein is CASSQGYPHDRRLMEKLFF.

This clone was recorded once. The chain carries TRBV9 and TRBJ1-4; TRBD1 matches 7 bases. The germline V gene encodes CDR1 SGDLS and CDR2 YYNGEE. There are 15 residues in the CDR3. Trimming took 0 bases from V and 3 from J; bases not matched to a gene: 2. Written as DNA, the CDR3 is TGTGCCAGCAGCGTAGGACAGGGAGCTAATGAAAAACTGTTTTTT. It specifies CASSVGQGANEKLFF.

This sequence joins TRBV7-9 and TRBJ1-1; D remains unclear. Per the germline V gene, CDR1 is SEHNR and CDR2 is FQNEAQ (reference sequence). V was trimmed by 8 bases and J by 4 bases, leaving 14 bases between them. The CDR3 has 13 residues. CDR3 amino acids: CASGWRFSTEAFF. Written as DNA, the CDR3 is TGTGCCAGCGGGTGGAGATTTTCCACTGAAGCTTTCTTT. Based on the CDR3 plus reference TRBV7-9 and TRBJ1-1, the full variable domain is DTGVSQNPRHKITKRGQNVTFRCDPISEHNRLYWYRQTLGQGPEFLTYFQNEAQLEKSRLLSDRFSAERPKGSFSTLEIQRTEQGDSAMYLCASGWRFSTEAFFGQGTRLTVV.

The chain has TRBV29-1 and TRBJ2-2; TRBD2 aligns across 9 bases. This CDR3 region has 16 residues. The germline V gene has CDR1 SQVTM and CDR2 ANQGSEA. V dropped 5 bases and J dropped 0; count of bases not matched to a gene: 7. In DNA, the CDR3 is TGCAGCGTTTTTCTAGCGGGGCTCGCGAACACCGGGGAGCTGTTTTTT. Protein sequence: CSVFLAGLANTGELFF.

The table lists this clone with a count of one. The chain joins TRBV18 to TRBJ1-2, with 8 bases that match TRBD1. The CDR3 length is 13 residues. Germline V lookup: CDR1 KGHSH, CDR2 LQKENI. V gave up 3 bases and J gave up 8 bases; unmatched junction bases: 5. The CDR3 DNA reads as TGTGCCAGCTCACCCGACAGGGGCCGGGGCTACACCTTC. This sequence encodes CASSPDRGRGYTF.

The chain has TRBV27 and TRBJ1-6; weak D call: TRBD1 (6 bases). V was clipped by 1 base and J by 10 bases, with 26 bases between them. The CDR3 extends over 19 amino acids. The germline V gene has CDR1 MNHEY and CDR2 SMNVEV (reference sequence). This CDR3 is CASSLLGGKDRGVRSPLHF. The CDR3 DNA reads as TGTGCCAGCAGTTTATTAGGGGGTAAGGATCGAGGGGTTCGCTCACCCCTCCACTTT.

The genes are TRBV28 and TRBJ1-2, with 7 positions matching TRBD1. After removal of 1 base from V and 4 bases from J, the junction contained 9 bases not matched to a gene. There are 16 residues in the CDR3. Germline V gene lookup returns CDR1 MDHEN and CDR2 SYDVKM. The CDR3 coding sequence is TGTGCCAGCAGTTTATTACCCCCGACAGGGACCTATGGCTACACCTTC. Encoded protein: CASSLLPPTGTYGYTF.

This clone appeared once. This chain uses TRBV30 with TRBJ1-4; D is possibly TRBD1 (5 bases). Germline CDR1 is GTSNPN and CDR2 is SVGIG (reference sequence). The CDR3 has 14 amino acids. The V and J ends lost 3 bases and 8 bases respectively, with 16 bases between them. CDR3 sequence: CAWRAVGLREKLFF. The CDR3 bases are TGTGCCTGGAGGGCCGTGGGGCTAAGGGAAAAACTGTTTTTT.

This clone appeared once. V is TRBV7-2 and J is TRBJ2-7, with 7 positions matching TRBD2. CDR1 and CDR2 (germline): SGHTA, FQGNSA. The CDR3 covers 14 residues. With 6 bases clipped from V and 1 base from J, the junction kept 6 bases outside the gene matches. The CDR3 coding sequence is TGTGCCAGCAGGCCCCCCGGGGGGTCCTACGAGCAGTACTTC. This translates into CASRPPGGSYEQYF.

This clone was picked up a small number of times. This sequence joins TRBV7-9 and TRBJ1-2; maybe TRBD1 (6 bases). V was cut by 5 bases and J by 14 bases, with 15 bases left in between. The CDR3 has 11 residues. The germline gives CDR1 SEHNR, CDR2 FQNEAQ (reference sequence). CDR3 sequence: CASSSKGVETF. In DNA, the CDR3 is TGTGCCAGCAGCAGTAAGGGGGTGGAGACCTTC.

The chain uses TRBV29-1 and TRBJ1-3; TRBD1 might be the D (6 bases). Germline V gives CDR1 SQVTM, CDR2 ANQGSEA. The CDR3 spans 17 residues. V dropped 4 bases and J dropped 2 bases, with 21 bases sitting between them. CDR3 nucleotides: TGCAGCGTTGCTCGGTACGCCGGTCGGGACACTGGAAACACCATATATTTT. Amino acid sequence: CSVARYAGRDTGNTIYF.

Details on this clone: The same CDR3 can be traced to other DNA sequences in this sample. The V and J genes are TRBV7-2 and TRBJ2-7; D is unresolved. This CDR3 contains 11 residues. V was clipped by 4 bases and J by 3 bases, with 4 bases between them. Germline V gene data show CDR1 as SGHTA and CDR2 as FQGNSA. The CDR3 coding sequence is TGTGCCAGCAGCTCCTACTACGAGCAGTACTTC. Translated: CASSSYYEQYF.

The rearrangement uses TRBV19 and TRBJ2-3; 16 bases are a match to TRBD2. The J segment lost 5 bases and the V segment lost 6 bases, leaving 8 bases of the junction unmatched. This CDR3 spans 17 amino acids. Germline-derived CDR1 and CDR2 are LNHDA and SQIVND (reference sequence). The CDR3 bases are TGTGCCAGTAGCGGGACTAGCGGGGGGGCCCGTAAAGATACGCAGTATTTT. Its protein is CASSGTSGGARKDTQYF. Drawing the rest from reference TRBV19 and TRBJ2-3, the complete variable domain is DGGITQSPKYLFRKEGQNVTLSCEQNLNHDAMYWYRQDPGQGLRLIYYSQIVNDFQKGDIAEGYSVSREKKESFPLTVTSAQKNPTAFYLCASSGTSGGARKDTQYFGPGTRLTVL.

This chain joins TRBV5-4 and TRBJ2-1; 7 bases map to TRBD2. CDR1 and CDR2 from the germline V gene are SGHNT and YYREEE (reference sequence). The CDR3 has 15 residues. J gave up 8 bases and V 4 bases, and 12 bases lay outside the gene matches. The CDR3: CASSPGGVREDEQFF. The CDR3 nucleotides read TGTGCCAGCAGCCCTGGGGGAGTTCGGGAGGATGAGCAGTTCTTC.

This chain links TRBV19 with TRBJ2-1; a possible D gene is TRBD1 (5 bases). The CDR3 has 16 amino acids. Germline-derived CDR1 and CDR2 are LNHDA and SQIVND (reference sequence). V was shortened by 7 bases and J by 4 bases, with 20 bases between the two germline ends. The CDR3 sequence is CASTQSRTTRYNEQFF. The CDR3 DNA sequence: TGTGCCAGTACTCAAAGCCGGACAACCCGATACAATGAGCAGTTCTTC.

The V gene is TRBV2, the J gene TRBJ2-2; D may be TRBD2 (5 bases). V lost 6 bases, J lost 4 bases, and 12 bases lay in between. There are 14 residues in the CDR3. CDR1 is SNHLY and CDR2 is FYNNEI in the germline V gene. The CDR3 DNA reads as TGTGCCAGCAGCCTACGACGGGGCACCGGGGAGCTGTTTTTT. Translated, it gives CASSLRRGTGELFF. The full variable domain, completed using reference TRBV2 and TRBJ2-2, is EPEVTQTPSHQVTQMGQEVILRCVPISNHLYFYWYRQILGQKVEFLVSFYNNEISEKSEIFDDQFSVERPDGSNFTLKIRSTKLEDSAMYFCASSLRRGTGELFFGEGSRLTVL.

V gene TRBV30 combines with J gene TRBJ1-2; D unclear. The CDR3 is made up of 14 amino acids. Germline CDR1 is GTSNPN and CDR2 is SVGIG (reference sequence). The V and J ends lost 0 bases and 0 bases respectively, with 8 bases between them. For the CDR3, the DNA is TGTGCCTGGAGTGTAACGGTAGCTAACTATGGCTACACCTTC. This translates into CAWSVTVANYGYTF.